This T cell receptor beta chain came from a study of blood T cell repertoires in COVID-19. About the research overall: The United States, Italy and Spain supplied acute and convalescent COVID-19 samples. T cells, B-cell-depleted T cells, or PBMCs supplied cDNA or gDNA.

Source study methods: Amplification of reference gene primers was used by the study to estimate nucleated cell counts. Clones were sequenced by immunoSEQ multiplex PCR, and TCRdb holds only the in-frame ones, with some missing. From that table come the V and J calls and clone size; the DNA was used to work out D and trimming. The sample holds about 40,000 clones, about nine tenths seen once. The clonotype originates from a man aged 60 to 75 with acute or convalescent COVID-19. Sequencing used peripheral blood.

CDR3 loop: CASRVSGTLGETQYF. DNA of the CDR3: TGTGCCAGTAGGGTTAGCGGGACCTTGGGAGAGACCCAGTACTTC. The chain couples TRBV19 to TRBJ2-5; 8 positions agree with TRBD2. The CDR3 consists of 15 residues. J was trimmed by 4 bases and V by 6 bases; bases with no gene match: 10. Germline-derived CDR1 and CDR2 are LNHDA and SQIVND (reference sequence).